The 32 T cell receptor beta chains below all came from one sample that was sequenced in a study of blood T cell repertoires in COVID-19. Libraries were prepared by immunoSEQ multiplex PCR; TCRdb keeps only in-frame clonotypes and omits some of them. The sample shows hundreds of thousands of clones, less than 85% of them seen only once. Sequencing input: PBMCs or T cells enriched from blood (not recorded which). These TCRs come from a man aged 40-55 years who had recovered from COVID-19.

This chain uses TRBV6-6 with TRBJ2-7; 11 bases align to TRBD2. With 5 bases clipped from V and 4 bases from J, the junction kept 19 bases outside the gene matches. This CDR3 comprises 19 residues. The germline CDR1 and CDR2 sequences are MNHNY and SVGAGI (reference sequence). The CDR3 loop is CASSPRATSGSPHSYEQYF. Written as DNA, the CDR3 is TGTGCCAGCAGTCCCAGGGCCACTAGCGGGAGTCCCCATAGTTACGAGCAGTACTTC.

This clone showed up just a few times. The CDR3 DNA reads as TGTGCCAGCAGTTATACCCAGGGGCCCTACGAGCAGTACTTC. This gives the protein CASSYTQGPYEQYF. This chain connects TRBV6-2 or TRBV6-3 to TRBJ2-7; tentatively, D is TRBD1 (6 bases). The CDR3 totals 14 residues. CDR1 and CDR2 from the germline V gene are MNHEY and SVGEGT. V lost 3 bases to trimming and J lost 2 bases, with 11 bases between them.

The chain employs TRBV11-2 and TRBJ2-7; D remains ambiguous. Trimming stripped 0 bases from V and 0 bases from J, with 9 bases between. CDR1 is SGHAT and CDR2 is FQNNGV in the germline V gene. The CDR3 loop spans 15 amino acids. CDR3: CASSLDRYSSYEQYF. DNA for the CDR3: TGTGCCAGCAGCTTAGATCGATATAGCTCCTACGAGCAGTACTTC.

The rearrangement uses TRBV28 and TRBJ2-3, with D possibly being TRBD2 (6 bases). Germline lookup yields CDR1 MDHEN and CDR2 SYDVKM. Trimming removed 10 bases at V and 5 bases at J, with 22 bases between. The CDR3 consists of 15 residues. CDR3 sequence: CATGTGGILVDTQYF. For the CDR3, the DNA is TGTGCCACCGGGACCGGCGGGATCTTGGTAGATACGCAGTATTTT.

The table lists this clone with a count of one. CDR3 region: CASSYGSTYEQYF. The CDR3 DNA follows: TGTGCCAGCAGCTACGGGAGTACCTACGAGCAGTACTTC. V and J are TRBV11-3 and TRBJ2-7; D is perhaps TRBD2 (6 bases). The germline V and J ends were trimmed by 4 bases and 2 bases, with 9 bases remaining between them. This CDR3 is built from 13 residues. In germline, CDR1 is SGHNT, CDR2 YENEEA.

The chain combines TRBV5-6 with TRBJ1-2, with D perhaps matching TRBD1 (6 bases). Per germline, CDR1 SGHDT and CDR2 YYEEEE. V dropped 1 base and J dropped 7 bases, with 11 bases sitting between them. The CDR3 covers 13 residues. The CDR3 spells CASSLRGALGYTF. The DNA of the CDR3 is TGTGCCAGCAGCTTGCGGGGGGCGCTTGGCTACACCTTC.

V usage is TRBV9 and J usage is TRBJ2-3; TRBD1 matches 7 bases. CDR3 size: 16 residues. The germline gives CDR1 SGDLS, CDR2 YYNGEE. The junction had 11 bases not matched to a gene; V was cut back by 3 bases and J by 4 bases. The CDR3 spells CASSATGTDVADTQYF. DNA of the CDR3: TGTGCCAGCAGCGCGACCGGGACAGATGTCGCAGATACGCAGTATTTT.

The chain links TRBV30 to TRBJ1-5; D perhaps matches TRBD1 (6 bases). The CDR3 runs 13 residues. Trimming took off 4 bases at V and 7 bases at J, with 14 bases between the two ends. Germline assignment: CDR1 GTSNPN and CDR2 SVGIG (reference sequence). CDR3 region: CAWKGGGNQPQHF. CDR3 DNA: TGTGCCTGGAAAGGGGGGGGAAACCAGCCCCAGCATTTT.

V and J are TRBV28 and TRBJ2-3; D is uncertain. The CDR3 runs 12 residues. The V gene's germline CDR1 is MDHEN and CDR2 SYDVKM. V gave up 7 bases and J gave up 4 bases, with 9 bases separating them. CDR3 protein: CASNIAPDTQYF. CDR3 DNA: TGTGCCAGCAATATAGCCCCAGATACGCAGTATTTT.

V and J are TRBV6-5 and TRBJ1-1; 10 nucleotides match TRBD1. CDR1 is MNHEY and CDR2 is SVGAGI in the germline V gene. The CDR3 has 14 residues. Germline trimming cut 7 bases from V and 5 bases from J; bases unmatched to any gene: 7. The CDR3 nucleotides are TGTGCCAGCAACCGAGACAGGGGGCAAACTGAAGCTTTCTTT. Protein: CASNRDRGQTEAFF.

This clone showed up just once. V gene TRBV5-4 combines with J gene TRBJ2-2, with a tentative D call TRBD2 (6 bases). V lost 4 bases and J lost 7, with 11 bases in between. The length of the CDR3 is 13 residues. Germline CDR1 and CDR2: SGHNT and YYREEE (reference sequence). DNA of the CDR3: TGTGCCAGCAGCAACGGGGGAGGCGGGGAGCTGTTTTTT. Translated, it gives CASSNGGGGELFF.

V and J are TRBV5-5 and TRBJ2-1; 7 bases line up with TRBD2. Trimming removed 3 bases from V and 5 bases from J; junction bases left unmatched: 14. Germline loops: CDR1 SGHKS, CDR2 YYEKEE (reference sequence). CDR3 length equals 17 residues. The CDR3 nucleotides are TGTGCCAGCAGCTCAATGGGAGGGGACGTGCGTGACAATGAGCAGTTCTTC. Protein product: CASSSMGGDVRDNEQFF.

The chain is built from TRBV7-3 and TRBJ2-3, with 7 bases fitting TRBD2. The CDR3 is made up of 15 amino acids. Germline V gene data show CDR1 as SGHTA and CDR2 as FQGTGA. V dropped 5 bases and J dropped 0; count of bases not matched to a gene: 5. This chain's CDR3 is CASSPSGGSTDTQYF. The DNA for the CDR3 is TGTGCCAGCAGCCCTAGCGGAGGGAGCACAGATACGCAGTATTTT. The variable domain in full, completed from reference TRBV7-3 and TRBJ2-3, reads GAGVSQTPSNKVTEKGKYVELRCDPISGHTALYWYRQSLGQGPEFLIYFQGTGAADDSGLPNDRFFAVRPEGSVSTLKIQRTERGDSAVYLCASSPSGGSTDTQYFGPGTRLTVL.

V usage is TRBV7-9 and J usage is TRBJ2-3; 8 nucleotides line up with TRBD1. The ends lost 3 bases at V and 0 bases at J; junction bases unmatched: 2. CDR1 is SEHNR and CDR2 is FQNEAQ in the germline V gene (reference sequence). The CDR3 is made up of 15 amino acids. The CDR3 nucleotides read TGTGCCAGCAGCTTCGGACAGGGAAGCACAGATACGCAGTATTTT. This codes for CASSFGQGSTDTQYF.

The chain uses TRBV7-9 and TRBJ1-2; weak D call: TRBD1 (5 bases). Deletions cut 6 bases from V and 8 bases from J, with 16 bases between. The CDR3 runs to 13 residues. Germline V lookup: CDR1 SEHNR, CDR2 FQNEAQ (reference sequence). The CDR3 DNA sequence: TGTGCCAGCAGTTTGGACACCATCTTAGGCTACACCTTC. Amino acid sequence: CASSLDTILGYTF.

The genes are TRBV5-5 and TRBJ2-1, with D perhaps TRBD1 (5 bases). Germline assignment: CDR1 SGHKS and CDR2 YYEKEE (reference sequence). Trimming took off 2 bases at V and 4 bases at J, with 7 bases between the two ends. The CDR3 contains 13 residues. CDR3 region: CASSLGAYNEQFF. CDR3 DNA: TGTGCCAGCAGCTTAGGGGCGTACAATGAGCAGTTCTTC.

The V and J genes are TRBV5-8 and TRBJ2-5, with D perhaps matching TRBD1 (5 bases). CDR1 SGHTS and CDR2 YDEGEE come from the germline V gene. This CDR3 is built from 14 residues. Trimming stripped 4 bases from V and 6 bases from J, with 16 bases between. The CDR3 DNA is TGTGCCAGCAGCCAACAAGGGGTGGGAAAGACCCAGTACTTC. Its translation: CASSQQGVGKTQYF.

V gene TRBV13 combines with J gene TRBJ1-3; 8 bases align to TRBD1. Germline CDR1 and CDR2: PRHDT and FYEKMQ (reference sequence). V shed 4 bases and J 3 bases; nucleotides not matched to a gene: 8. This CDR3 is 16 amino acids long. The CDR3 DNA follows: TGTGCCAGCAGCTCGTATCGGACAGGGAGTGGAAACACCATATATTTT. This encodes CASSSYRTGSGNTIYF.

V is TRBV2 and J is TRBJ2-3, with D possibly matching TRBD2 (5 bases). The CDR3 is 12 amino acids. V lost 1 base, J lost 9 bases, and 8 bases lay in between. Germline V lookup: CDR1 SNHLY, CDR2 FYNNEI. The chain's CDR3 is CASSEEDSTQYF. The CDR3 DNA reads TGTGCCAGCAGTGAAGAGGACTCCACGCAGTATTTT.

V gene TRBV7-9 combines with J gene TRBJ1-1, with D unresolved. The CDR3 contains 14 residues. The ends were cut back, 3 bases at V and 3 bases at J, with 11 bases in the middle. Germline loops: CDR1 SEHNR, CDR2 FQNEAQ (reference sequence). CDR3 region: CASSFLSVDTEAFF. DNA of the CDR3: TGTGCCAGCAGCTTTCTCTCGGTGGACACTGAAGCTTTCTTT.

The sample holds one count of this clone. The chain carries TRBV7-3 and TRBJ2-1; possible D gene TRBD2, 5 bases. This CDR3 is built from 16 residues. V gave up 5 bases and J gave up 0 bases, with 14 bases separating them. CDR1 and CDR2 (germline): SGHTA, FQGTGA. This CDR3 is CASSLSAESSYNEQFF. DNA of the CDR3: TGTGCCAGCAGCCTATCAGCGGAGAGCTCCTACAATGAGCAGTTCTTC.

The gene calls are TRBV5-1 and TRBJ2-7; 8 nucleotides align to TRBD1. Losses at the gene ends were 4 bases for V and 2 bases for J; bases not matched to a gene: 5. Germline lookup yields CDR1 SGHRS and CDR2 YFSETQ. This CDR3 contains 14 residues. The CDR3 protein is CASSHGQGAYEQYF. DNA for the CDR3: TGCGCCAGCAGCCACGGACAGGGAGCCTACGAGCAGTACTTC.

This chain joins TRBV4-2 and TRBJ1-1; no clear D gene. CDR1 and CDR2 (germline): LGHNA, YNFKEQ. The CDR3 length is 15 residues. Between the trimmed V and J ends, which lost 4 bases and 3 bases, there was a span of 15 bases. CDR3 amino acids: CASSPFATEDTEAFF. Written as DNA, the CDR3 is TGTGCCAGCAGCCCCTTTGCGACCGAGGACACTGAAGCTTTCTTT.

This chain connects TRBV29-1 to TRBJ1-2; tentatively, D is TRBD1 (5 bases). CDR3 length: 16 amino acids. CDR1 and CDR2 from the germline V gene are SQVTM and ANQGSEA. V was shortened by 3 bases and J by 3 bases, with 20 bases between the two germline ends. Here the CDR3 reads CSVDQAGYLEDYGYTF. Here the CDR3 DNA reads TGCAGCGTTGATCAGGCAGGGTATTTAGAGGACTATGGCTACACCTTC.

The rearrangement uses TRBV6-1 and TRBJ1-3; D is undetermined. Germline V gene sequence: CDR1 MNHNS, CDR2 SASEGT. The V end lost 3 bases, the J end lost 0 bases, and 9 bases lay between the germline ends. The CDR3 is made up of 15 amino acids. This chain's CDR3 is CASSDSTRSGNTIYF. CDR3 coding DNA: TGTGCCAGCAGTGACAGTACCCGCTCTGGAAACACCATATATTTT.

The chain has TRBV24-1 and TRBJ2-7; maybe TRBD2 (5 bases). V was cut by 3 bases and J by 4 bases, with 15 bases left in between. This CDR3 has 15 amino acids. Germline CDR1 KGHDR, CDR2 SFDVKD. The CDR3 loop reads CATSDPSSGRYEQYF. The CDR3 DNA is TGTGCCACCAGTGATCCCTCGAGCGGTAGGTACGAGCAGTACTTC.

J is TRBJ2-1 and V is TRBV5-5; TRBD1 aligns across 7 bases. Germline assignment: CDR1 SGHKS and CDR2 YYEKEE (reference sequence). Unmatched junction bases numbered 7, after V lost 2 bases and J lost 5 bases. CDR3 length equals 15 residues. The CDR3 spells CASSFRVTGDNEQFF. The CDR3 region has the DNA TGTGCCAGCAGCTTTCGGGTAACAGGGGACAATGAGCAGTTCTTC.

V gene TRBV4-3 combines with J gene TRBJ2-7, with 9 bases that match TRBD2. This CDR3 is built from 18 residues. Germline lookup yields CDR1 LGHNA and CDR2 YSLEER. With V trimmed by 0 bases and J by 0 bases, 9 bases remained unmatched. Here the CDR3 DNA reads TGCGCCAGCAGCCAAGAAGTGACTAGCGGTATCCGCTCCTACGAGCAGTACTTC. This codes for CASSQEVTSGIRSYEQYF.

The V call is TRBV10-3, the J call TRBJ2-1; 15 nucleotides match TRBD2. CDR1 is ENHRY, CDR2 SYGVKD, per germline. V was pared by 2 bases and J by 0 bases, with 8 bases of the junction left unmatched. The CDR3 spans 20 residues. The CDR3 reads CAISEPGLAGGGSSYNEQFF. The CDR3 nucleotides are TGTGCCATCAGTGAGCCGGGACTAGCGGGAGGCGGTAGCTCCTACAATGAGCAGTTCTTC.

The rearrangement joins TRBV24-1 to TRBJ2-1, with D possibly TRBD2 on 6 matching bases. CDR3 length equals 14 residues. Germline assignment: CDR1 KGHDR and CDR2 SFDVKD. V was shortened by 3 bases and J by 8 bases, with 13 bases between the two germline ends. CDR3 DNA: TGTGCCACCAGTGATCTGGGACTCGGCGATGAGCAGTTCTTC. This codes for CATSDLGLGDEQFF.

V is TRBV20-1 and J is TRBJ1-2; 7 nucleotides line up with TRBD1. The CDR3 is made up of 12 amino acids. Trimming removed 3 bases from V and 8 bases from J; junction bases left unmatched: 6. Germline V gives CDR1 DFQATT, CDR2 SNEGSKA (reference sequence). CDR3 coding DNA: TGCAGTGCTAGTGATGACAGGGACGGCTACACCTTC. It translates to CSASDDRDGYTF.

The chain links TRBV19 to TRBJ2-2; TRBD1 agrees at 8 bases. CDR3 length: 16 residues. V trimming: 3 bases; J trimming: 4 bases; junction bases outside the gene matches: 7. The germline V gene has CDR1 LNHDA and CDR2 SQIVND (reference sequence). The CDR3: CASSISTGVGTGELFF. CDR3 DNA sequence: TGTGCCAGTAGTATTTCGACAGGGGTAGGCACCGGGGAGCTGTTTTTT.